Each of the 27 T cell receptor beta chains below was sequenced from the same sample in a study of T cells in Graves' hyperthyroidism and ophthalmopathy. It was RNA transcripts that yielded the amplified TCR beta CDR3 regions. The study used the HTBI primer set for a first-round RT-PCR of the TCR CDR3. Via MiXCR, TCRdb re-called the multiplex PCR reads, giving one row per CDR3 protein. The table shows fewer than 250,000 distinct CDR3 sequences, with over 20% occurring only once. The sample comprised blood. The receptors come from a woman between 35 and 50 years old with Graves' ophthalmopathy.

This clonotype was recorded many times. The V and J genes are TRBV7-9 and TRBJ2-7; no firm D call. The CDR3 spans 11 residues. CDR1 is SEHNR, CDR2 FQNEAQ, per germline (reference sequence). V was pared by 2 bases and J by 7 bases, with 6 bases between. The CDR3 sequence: CASSLRAEQYF. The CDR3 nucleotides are TGTGCCAGCAGCTTACGGGCGGAGCAGTACTTC.

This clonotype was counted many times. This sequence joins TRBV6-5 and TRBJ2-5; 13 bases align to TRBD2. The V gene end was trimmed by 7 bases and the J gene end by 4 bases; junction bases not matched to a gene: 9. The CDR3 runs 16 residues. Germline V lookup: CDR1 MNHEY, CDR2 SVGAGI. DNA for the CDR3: TGTGCCAGCACCGAAATTAGGACTAGCGGGGGAGAGACCCAGTACTTC. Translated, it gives CASTEIRTSGGETQYF.

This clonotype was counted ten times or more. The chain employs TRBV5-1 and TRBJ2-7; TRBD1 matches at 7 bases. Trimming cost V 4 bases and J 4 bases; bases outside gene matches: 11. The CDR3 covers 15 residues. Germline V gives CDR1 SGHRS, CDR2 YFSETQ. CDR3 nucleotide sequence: TGCGCCAGCAGCCAGAATCCGGGACAGAAGTACGAGCAGTACTTC. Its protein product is CASSQNPGQKYEQYF.

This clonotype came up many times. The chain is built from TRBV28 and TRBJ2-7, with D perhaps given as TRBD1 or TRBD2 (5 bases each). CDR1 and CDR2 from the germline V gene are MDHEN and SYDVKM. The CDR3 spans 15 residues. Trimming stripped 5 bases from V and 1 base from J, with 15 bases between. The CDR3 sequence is CASSPRGHGSYEQYF. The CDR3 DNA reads TGTGCCAGCAGTCCCCGGGGCCACGGGTCCTACGAGCAGTACTTC.

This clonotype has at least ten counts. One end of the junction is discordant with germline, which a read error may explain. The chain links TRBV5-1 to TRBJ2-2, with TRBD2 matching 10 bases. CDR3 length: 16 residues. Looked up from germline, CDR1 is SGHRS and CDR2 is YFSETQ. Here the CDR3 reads CASSLVFGLAEGVLFF. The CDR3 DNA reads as TGCGCCAGCAGCTTGGTGTTCGGACTAGCGGAAGGGGTGCTGTTTTTT.

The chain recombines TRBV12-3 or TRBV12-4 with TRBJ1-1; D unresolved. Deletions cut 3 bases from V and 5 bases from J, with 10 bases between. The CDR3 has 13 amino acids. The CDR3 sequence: CASSFVGGTEAFF. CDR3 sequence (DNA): TGTGCCAGCAGTTTTGTTGGTGGGACTGAAGCTTTCTTT.

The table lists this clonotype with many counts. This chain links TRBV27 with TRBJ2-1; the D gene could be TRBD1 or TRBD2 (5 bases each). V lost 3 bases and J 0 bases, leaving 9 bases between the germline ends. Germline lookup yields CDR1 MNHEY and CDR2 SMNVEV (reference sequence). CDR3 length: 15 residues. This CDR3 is CASSFEGSSYNEQFF. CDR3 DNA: TGTGCCAGCAGTTTCGAGGGGAGCTCCTACAATGAGCAGTTCTTC.

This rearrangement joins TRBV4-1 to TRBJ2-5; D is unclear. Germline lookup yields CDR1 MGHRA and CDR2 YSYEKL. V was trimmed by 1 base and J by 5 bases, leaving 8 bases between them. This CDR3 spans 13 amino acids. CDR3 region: CASSQGERETQYF. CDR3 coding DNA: TGCGCCAGCAGCCAAGGGGAAAGGGAGACCCAGTACTTC.

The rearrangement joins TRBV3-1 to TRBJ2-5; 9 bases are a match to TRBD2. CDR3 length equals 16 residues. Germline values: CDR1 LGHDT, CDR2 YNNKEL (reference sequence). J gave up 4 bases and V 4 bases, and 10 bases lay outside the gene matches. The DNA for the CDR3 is TGTGCCAGCAGCCTACTGCGGGGGGGGGGTCGAGAGACCCAGTACTTC. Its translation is CASSLLRGGGRETQYF.

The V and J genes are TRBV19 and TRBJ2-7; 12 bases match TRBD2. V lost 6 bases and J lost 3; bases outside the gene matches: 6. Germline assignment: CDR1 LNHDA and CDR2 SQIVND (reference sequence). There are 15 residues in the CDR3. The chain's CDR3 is CASSGLAGMNYEQYF. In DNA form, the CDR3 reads TGTGCCAGTAGCGGACTAGCGGGAATGAACTACGAGCAGTACTTC. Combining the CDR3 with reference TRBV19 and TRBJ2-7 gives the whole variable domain DGGITQSPKYLFRKEGQNVTLSCEQNLNHDAMYWYRQDPGQGLRLIYYSQIVNDFQKGDIAEGYSVSREKKESFPLTVTSAQKNPTAFYLCASSGLAGMNYEQYFGPGTRLTVT.

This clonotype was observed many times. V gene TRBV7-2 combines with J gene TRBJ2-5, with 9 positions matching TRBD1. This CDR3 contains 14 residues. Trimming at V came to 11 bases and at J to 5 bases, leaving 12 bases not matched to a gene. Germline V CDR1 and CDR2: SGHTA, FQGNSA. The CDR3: CAGKRDRAEETQYF. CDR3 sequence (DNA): TGTGCCGGAAAACGGGACAGGGCTGAGGAGACCCAGTACTTC.

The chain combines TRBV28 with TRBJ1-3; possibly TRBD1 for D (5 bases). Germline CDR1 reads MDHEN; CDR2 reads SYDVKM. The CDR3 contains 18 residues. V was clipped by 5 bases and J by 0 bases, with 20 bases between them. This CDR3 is CASSTSQGQSSSGNTIYF. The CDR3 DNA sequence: TGTGCCAGCAGTACCTCCCAGGGCCAGTCGAGCTCTGGAAACACCATATATTTT.

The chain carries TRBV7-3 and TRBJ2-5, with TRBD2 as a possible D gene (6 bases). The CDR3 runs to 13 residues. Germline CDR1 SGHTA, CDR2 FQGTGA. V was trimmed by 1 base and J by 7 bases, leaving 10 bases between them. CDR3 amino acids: CASSLNPGGTQYF. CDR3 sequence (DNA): TGTGCCAGCAGCTTAAACCCCGGGGGGACCCAGTACTTC.

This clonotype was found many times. DNA of the CDR3: TGTGCCAGCAGCGTAGGGGGGGCCCACACAGATACGCAGTATTTT. Protein product: CASSVGGAHTDTQYF. The chain recombines TRBV9 with TRBJ2-3; D is possibly TRBD1 or TRBD2 (6 bases each). Germline-derived CDR1 and CDR2 are SGDLS and YYNGEE. Trimming stripped 0 bases from V and 2 bases from J, with 10 bases between. The CDR3 is 15 residues long. The variable domain in full, with the rest retrieved from reference TRBV9 and TRBJ2-3, is DSGVTQTPKHLITATGQRVTLRCSPRSGDLSVYWYQQSLDQGLQFLIQYYNGEERAKGNILERFSAQQFPDLHSELNLSSLELGDSALYFCASSVGGAHTDTQYFGPGTRLTVL.

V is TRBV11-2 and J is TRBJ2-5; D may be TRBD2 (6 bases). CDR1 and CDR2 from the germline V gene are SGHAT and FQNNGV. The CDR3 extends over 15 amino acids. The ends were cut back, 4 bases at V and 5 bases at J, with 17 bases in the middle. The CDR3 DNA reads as TGTGCCAGCAGCTCCTTAGTCGCGGGATGGGAGACCCAGTACTTC. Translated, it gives CASSSLVAGWETQYF.

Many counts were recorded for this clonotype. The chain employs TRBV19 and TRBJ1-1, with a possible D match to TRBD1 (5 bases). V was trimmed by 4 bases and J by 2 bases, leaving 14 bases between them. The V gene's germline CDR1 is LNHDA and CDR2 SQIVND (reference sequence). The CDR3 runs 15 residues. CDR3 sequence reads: CASSRRGGENTEAFF. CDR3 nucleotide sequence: TGTGCCAGTAGTAGGAGAGGAGGGGAAAACACTGAAGCTTTCTTT. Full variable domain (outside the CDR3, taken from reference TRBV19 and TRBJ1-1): DGGITQSPKYLFRKEGQNVTLSCEQNLNHDAMYWYRQDPGQGLRLIYYSQIVNDFQKGDIAEGYSVSREKKESFPLTVTSAQKNPTAFYLCASSRRGGENTEAFFGQGTRLTVV.

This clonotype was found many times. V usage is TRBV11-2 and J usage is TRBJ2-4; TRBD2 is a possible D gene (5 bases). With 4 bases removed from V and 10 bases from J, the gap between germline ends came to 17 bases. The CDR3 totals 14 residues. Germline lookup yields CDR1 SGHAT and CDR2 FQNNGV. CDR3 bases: TGTGCCAGCAGCTCATTAGGGAGAACGGGGATTCAGTACTTC. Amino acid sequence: CASSSLGRTGIQYF.

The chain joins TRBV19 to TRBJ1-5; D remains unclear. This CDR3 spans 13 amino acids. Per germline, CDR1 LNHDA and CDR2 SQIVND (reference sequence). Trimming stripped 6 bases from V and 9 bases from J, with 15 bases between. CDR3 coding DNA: TGTGCCAGTAGAGGGCCTGGAGAGGGGCCCCAGCATTTT. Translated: CASRGPGEGPQHF.

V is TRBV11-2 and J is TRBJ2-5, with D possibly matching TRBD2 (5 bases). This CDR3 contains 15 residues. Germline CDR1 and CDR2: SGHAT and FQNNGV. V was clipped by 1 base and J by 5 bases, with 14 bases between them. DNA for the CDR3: TGTGCCAGCAGCTTAGGTTCGGCTGCGGGCGAGACCCAGTACTTC. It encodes CASSLGSAAGETQYF.

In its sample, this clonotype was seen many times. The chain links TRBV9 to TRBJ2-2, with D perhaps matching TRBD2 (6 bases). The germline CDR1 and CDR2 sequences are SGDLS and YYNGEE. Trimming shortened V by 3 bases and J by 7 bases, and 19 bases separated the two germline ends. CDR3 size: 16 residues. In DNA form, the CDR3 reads TGTGCCAGCAGCGCCGGACCGGGAGTGGTTATCGGGGAGCTGTTTTTT. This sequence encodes CASSAGPGVVIGELFF.

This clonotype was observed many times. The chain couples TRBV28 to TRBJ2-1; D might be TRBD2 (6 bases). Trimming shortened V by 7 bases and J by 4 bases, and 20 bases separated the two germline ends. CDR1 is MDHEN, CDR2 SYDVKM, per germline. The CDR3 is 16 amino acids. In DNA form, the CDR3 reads TGTGCCAGCAACAAACGTCTAGCGATTAGATACAATGAGCAGTTCTTC. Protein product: CASNKRLAIRYNEQFF.

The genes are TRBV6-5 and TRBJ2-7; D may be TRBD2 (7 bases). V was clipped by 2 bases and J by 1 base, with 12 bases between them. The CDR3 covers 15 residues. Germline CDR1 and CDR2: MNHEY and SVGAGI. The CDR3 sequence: CASSYQGRESYEQYF. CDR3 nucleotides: TGTGCCAGCAGTTACCAGGGGCGGGAGTCCTACGAGCAGTACTTC.

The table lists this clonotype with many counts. The CDR3 reads CASAVRQGAGEQYF. CDR3 nucleotides: TGTGCCAGCGCGGTCAGACAGGGGGCTGGCGAGCAGTACTTC. The chain employs TRBV6-5 and TRBJ2-7; 10 nucleotides agree with TRBD1. Germline loops: CDR1 MNHEY, CDR2 SVGAGI. V dropped 8 bases and J dropped 6; count of bases not matched to a gene: 10. CDR3 length equals 14 residues.

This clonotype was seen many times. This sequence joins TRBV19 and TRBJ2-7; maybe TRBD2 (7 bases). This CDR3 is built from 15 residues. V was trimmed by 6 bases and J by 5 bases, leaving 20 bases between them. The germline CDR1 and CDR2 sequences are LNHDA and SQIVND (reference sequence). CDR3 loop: CASRDRGAGDHEQYF. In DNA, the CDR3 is TGTGCCAGTAGGGATCGGGGGGCAGGGGACCACGAGCAGTACTTC.

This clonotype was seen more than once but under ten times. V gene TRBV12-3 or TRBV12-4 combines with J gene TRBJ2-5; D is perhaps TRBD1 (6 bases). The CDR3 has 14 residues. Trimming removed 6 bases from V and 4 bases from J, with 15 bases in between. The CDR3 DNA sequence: TGTGCCAGCAGGTCGGGTACAGGGCCAGAGACCCAGTACTTC. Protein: CASRSGTGPETQYF.

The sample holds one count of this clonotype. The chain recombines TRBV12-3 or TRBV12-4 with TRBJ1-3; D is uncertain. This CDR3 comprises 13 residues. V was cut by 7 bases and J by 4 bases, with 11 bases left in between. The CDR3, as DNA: TGTGCCAGCACCGAAGGTTACGGAAACACCATATATTTT. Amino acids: CASTEGYGNTIYF.

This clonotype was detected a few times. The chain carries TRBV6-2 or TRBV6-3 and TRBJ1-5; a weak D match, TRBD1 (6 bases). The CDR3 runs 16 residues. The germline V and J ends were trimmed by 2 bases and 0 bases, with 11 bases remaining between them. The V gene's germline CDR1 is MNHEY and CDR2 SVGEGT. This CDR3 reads CASSYTGGASNQPQHF. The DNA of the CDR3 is TGTGCCAGCAGTTACACGGGGGGGGCTAGCAATCAGCCCCAGCATTTT.